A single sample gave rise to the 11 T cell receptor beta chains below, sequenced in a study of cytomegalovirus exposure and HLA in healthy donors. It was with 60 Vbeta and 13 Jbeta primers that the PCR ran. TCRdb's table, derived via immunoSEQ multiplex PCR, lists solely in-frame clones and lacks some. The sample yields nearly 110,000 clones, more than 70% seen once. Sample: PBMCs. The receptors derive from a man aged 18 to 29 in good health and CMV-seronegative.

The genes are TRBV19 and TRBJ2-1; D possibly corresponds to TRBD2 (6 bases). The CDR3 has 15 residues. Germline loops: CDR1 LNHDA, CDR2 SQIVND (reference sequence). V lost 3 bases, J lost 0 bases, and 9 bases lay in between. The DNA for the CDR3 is TGTGCCAGTAGTATGGCGGGGAGCTCCTACAATGAGCAGTTCTTC. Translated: CASSMAGSSYNEQFF.

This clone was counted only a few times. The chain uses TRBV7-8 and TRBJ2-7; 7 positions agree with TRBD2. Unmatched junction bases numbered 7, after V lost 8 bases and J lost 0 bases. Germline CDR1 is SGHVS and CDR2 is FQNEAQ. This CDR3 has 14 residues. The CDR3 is CASGLGGSSYEQYF. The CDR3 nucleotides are TGTGCCAGCGGTTTGGGGGGGAGCTCCTACGAGCAGTACTTC.

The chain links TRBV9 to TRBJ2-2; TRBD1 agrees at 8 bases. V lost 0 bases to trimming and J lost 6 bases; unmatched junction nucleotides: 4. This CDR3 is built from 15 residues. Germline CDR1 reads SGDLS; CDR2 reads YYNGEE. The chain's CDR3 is CASSVVDRVPGELFF. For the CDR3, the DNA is TGTGCCAGCAGCGTAGTGGACAGGGTCCCCGGGGAGCTGTTTTTT.

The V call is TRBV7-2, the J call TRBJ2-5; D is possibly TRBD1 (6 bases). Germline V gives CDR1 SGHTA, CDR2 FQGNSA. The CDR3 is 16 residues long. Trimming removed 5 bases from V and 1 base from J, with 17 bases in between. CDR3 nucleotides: TGTGCCAGCAGCGCCCGGTTGCGCAGGGGCCAAGAGACCCAGTACTTC. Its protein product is CASSARLRRGQETQYF.

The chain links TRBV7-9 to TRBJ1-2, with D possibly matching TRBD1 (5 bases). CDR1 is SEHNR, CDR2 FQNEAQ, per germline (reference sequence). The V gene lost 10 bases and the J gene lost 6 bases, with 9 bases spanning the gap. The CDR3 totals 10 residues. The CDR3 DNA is TGTGCCACACAGGTCGATGGCTACACCTTC. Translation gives CATQVDGYTF.

The CDR3 is CASSVATGGPTDTQYF. In DNA form, the CDR3 reads TGTGCCAGCAGCGTAGCGACCGGGGGACCGACAGATACGCAGTATTTT. The chain is built from TRBV9 and TRBJ2-3; tentatively, D is TRBD2 (6 bases). Germline CDR1 and CDR2: SGDLS and YYNGEE. The CDR3 totals 16 residues. V was trimmed by 0 bases and J by 3 bases, leaving 14 bases between them. Complete variable domain (other parts from reference TRBV9 and TRBJ2-3): DSGVTQTPKHLITATGQRVTLRCSPRSGDLSVYWYQQSLDQGLQFLIQYYNGEERAKGNILERFSAQQFPDLHSELNLSSLELGDSALYFCASSVATGGPTDTQYFGPGTRLTVL.

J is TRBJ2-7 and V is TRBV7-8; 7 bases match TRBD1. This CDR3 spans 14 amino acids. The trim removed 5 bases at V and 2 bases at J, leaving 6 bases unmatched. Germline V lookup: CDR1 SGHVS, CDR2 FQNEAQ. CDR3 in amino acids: CASSRRQGPYEQYF. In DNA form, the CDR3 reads TGTGCCAGCAGCCGGAGACAGGGACCCTACGAGCAGTACTTC.

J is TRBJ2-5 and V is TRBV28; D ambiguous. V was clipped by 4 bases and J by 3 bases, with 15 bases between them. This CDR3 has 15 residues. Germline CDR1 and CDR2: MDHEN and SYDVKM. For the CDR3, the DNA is TGTGCCAGCAGTTCTCTCCAGTCTACTAAAGAGACCCAGTACTTC. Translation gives CASSSLQSTKETQYF. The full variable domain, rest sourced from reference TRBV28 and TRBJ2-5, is DVKVTQSSRYLVKRTGEKVFLECVQDMDHENMFWYRQDPGLGLRLIYFSYDVKMKEKGDIPEGYSVSREKKERFSLILESASTNQTSMYLCASSSLQSTKETQYFGPGTRLLVL.

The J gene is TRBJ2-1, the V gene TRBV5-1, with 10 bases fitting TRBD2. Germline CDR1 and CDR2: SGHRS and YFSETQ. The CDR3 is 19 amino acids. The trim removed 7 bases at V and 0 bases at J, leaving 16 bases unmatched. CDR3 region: CASGFPSSGGDFSYNEQFF. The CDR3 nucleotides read TGCGCCAGCGGATTCCCTTCCAGCGGGGGGGATTTCTCCTACAATGAGCAGTTCTTC. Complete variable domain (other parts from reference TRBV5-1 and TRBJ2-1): KAGVTQTPRYLIKTRGQQVTLSCSPISGHRSVSWYQQTPGQGLQFLFEYFSETQRNKGNFPGRFSGRQFSNSRSEMNVSTLELGDSALYLCASGFPSSGGDFSYNEQFFGPGTRLTVL.

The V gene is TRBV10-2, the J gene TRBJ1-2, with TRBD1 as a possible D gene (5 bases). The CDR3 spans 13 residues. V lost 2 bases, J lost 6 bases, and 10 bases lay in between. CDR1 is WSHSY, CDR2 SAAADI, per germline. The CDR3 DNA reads TGCGCCAGCAGTGAGAGCTGGGGCGATGGCTACACCTTC. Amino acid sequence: CASSESWGDGYTF.

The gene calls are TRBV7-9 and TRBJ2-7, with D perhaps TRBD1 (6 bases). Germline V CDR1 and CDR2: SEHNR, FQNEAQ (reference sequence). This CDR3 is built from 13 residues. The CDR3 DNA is TGTTCCTGCAGGGATTGGACAGCCTACGAGCAGTACTTC. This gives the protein CSCRDWTAYEQYF.